The TCR beta chain described here comes from a study of blood T cells in healthy people across ages. Note on this clonotype: Its antigen is currently unknown.

Donors ranged from about 6 to 90 years old and were healthy Caucasians in Russia. Isolation yielded PBMCs, at least 7 million per sample, in every case. Study-wide results and caveats: TCR beta diversity per million T cells fell roughly linearly with age.

Germline values: CDR1 SGHAT, CDR2 FQDESV (reference sequence). Trimming took 6 bases from V and 1 from J; bases not matched to a gene: 14. The CDR3 has 18 amino acids. Together with a sample-barcoded 5' primer, a J-beta primer mix was included in a second PCR lasting about 6 to 11 cycles. MiXCR, run by TCRdb on the 5' RACE reads, gives a single entry per CDR3 protein. Among approximately 600,000 distinct CDR3 sequences listed, about 54% were seen once. Material: blood. The chain has TRBV11-1 and TRBJ2-2, with TRBD2 identical over 7 bases. The TCR was taken from a man aged 60 to 69 in good health. In DNA, the CDR3 is TGTGCCAGCAGGCTTAAAAGGCTGGCTAGCGGGAACACCGGGGAGCTGTTTTTT. This sequence encodes CASRLKRLASGNTGELFF.